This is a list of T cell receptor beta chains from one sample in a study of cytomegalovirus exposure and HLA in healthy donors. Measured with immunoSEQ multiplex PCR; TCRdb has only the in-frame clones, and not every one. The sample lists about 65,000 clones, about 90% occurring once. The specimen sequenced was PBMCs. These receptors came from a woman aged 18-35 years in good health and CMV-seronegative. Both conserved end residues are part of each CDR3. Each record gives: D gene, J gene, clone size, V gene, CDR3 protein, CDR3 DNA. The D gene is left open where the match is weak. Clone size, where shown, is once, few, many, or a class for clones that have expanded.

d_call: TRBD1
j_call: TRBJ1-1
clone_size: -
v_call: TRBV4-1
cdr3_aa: CASSQGMGQGDTEAFF
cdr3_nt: TGCGCCAGCAGCCAAGGAATGGGACAGGGGGACACTGAAGCTTTCTTT

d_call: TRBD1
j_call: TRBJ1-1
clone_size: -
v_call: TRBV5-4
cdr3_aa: CASRSGTGPEAFF
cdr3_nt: TGTGCCAGCAGGTCCGGGACAGGCCCCGAAGCTTTCTTT

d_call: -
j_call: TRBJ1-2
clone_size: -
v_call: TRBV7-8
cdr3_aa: CASSLDWALPNYGYTF
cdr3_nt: TGTGCCAGCAGCTTAGATTGGGCCCTCCCTAACTATGGCTACACCTTC

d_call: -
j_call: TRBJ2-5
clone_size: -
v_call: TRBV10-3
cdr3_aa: CAISGRHPRAGETQYF
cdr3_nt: TGTGCCATCAGTGGCCGACACCCGCGCGCGGGCGAGACCCAGTACTTC

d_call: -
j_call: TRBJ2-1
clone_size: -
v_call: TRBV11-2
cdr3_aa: CASSSVFSEQFF
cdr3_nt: TGTGCCAGCAGCTCCGTATTCAGTGAGCAGTTCTTC

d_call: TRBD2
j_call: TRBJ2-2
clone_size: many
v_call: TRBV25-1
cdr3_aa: CASSEGGKDTGELFF
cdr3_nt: TGTGCCAGCAGTGAGGGAGGGAAGGACACCGGGGAGCTGTTTTTT

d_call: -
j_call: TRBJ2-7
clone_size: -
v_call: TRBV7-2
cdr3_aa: CASSSPSSSYEQYF
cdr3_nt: TGTGCCAGCAGCTCGCCCTCTAGCTCCTACGAGCAGTACTTC

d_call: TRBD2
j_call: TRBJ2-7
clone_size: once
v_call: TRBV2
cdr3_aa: CASDLGGGNYEQYF
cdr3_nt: TGTGCCAGTGACCTAGGCGGGGGGAACTACGAGCAGTACTTC

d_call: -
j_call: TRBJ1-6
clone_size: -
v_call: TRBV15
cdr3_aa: CATSRDVTANSPLHF
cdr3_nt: TGTGCCACCAGCAGAGATGTAACAGCCAATTCACCCCTCCACTTT

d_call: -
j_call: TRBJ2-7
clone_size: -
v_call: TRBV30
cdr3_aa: CAWSEAGVQYF
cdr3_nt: TGTGCCTGGAGTGAAGCGGGCGTGCAGTACTTC

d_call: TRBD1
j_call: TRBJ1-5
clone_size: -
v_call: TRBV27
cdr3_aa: CASSLGTGRNQPQHF
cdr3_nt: TGTGCCAGCAGTTTAGGGACAGGGAGAAATCAGCCCCAGCATTTT

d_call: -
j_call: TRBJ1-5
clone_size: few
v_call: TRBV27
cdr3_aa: CASSLSGLSNQPQHF
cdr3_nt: TGTGCCAGCAGTTTGTCCGGTCTTAGCAATCAGCCCCAGCATTTT

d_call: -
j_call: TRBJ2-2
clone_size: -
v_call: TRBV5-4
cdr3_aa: CASSTGGPGELFF
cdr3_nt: TGTGCCAGCAGTACCGGGGGGCCCGGGGAGCTGTTTTTT

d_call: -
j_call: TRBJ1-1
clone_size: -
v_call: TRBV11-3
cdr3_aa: CASSLVFRNTEAFF
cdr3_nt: TGTGCCAGCAGCTTAGTTTTTCGGAACACTGAAGCTTTCTTT

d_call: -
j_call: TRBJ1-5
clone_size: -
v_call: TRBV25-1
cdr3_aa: CASSPGRGINQPQHF
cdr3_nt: TGTGCCAGCAGTCCCGGCAGGGGCATCAATCAGCCCCAGCATTTT

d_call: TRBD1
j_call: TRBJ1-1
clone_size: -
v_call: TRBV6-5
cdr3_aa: CASTPGQSTEAFF
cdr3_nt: TGTGCCAGCACTCCGGGACAGTCGACTGAAGCTTTCTTT

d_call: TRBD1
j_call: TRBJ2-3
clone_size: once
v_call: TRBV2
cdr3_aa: CASSPGTGDPDTQYF
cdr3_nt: TGTGCCAGCAGTCCCGGGACAGGGGACCCAGATACGCAGTATTTT

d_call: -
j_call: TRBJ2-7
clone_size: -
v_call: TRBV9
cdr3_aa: CASSVGRTAYFVEQYF
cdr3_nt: TGTGCCAGCAGCGTGGGGCGGACAGCTTACTTTGTTGAGCAGTACTTC

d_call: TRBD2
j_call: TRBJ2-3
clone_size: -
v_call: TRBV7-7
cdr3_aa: CASSQGTSGGPADTQYF
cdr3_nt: TGTGCTAGCAGCCAAGGGACTAGCGGGGGGCCCGCAGATACGCAGTATTTT